Below, 7 T cell receptor beta chains from the same sample are listed, as sequenced in a study of regulatory T cells in long-lasting Graves disease. To make TCR beta libraries, researchers used iRepertoire HTBI primers and Arm-PCR of CDR3 regions. TCRdb passed the multiplex PCR reads through MiXCR, listing each CDR3 protein once. The table shows 500,000 or so distinct CDR3 sequences, with 15% to 20% occurring only once. This sample's time point: newly diagnosed GD, antithyroid drugs for less than 3 months. Generation of the TCR library employed RNA extracted from PBMCs. This same sample was also part of a study on T cells in Graves' hyperthyroidism and ophthalmopathy.

The source was peripheral blood mononuclear cells (PBMCs), collected at new diagnosis, from a patient treated with antithyroid drugs. The receptors were sampled from a man aged 35 to 55 with Graves disease.

At least ten counts were recorded for this clonotype. The rearrangement links TRBV7-2 to TRBJ2-7; D may match TRBD1 or TRBD2 (5 bases each). The CDR3 totals 15 residues. CDR1 and CDR2 from the germline V gene are SGHTA and FQGNSA. Trimming took 3 bases from V and 3 from J, leaving 15 bases between them. The CDR3 loop is CASSFRSGPFYEQYF. The CDR3 nucleotides are TGTGCCAGCAGCTTCCGATCGGGACCGTTCTACGAGCAGTACTTC.

This clonotype has only a few counts. V is TRBV12-3 or TRBV12-4 and J is TRBJ2-7, with D maybe TRBD2 (7 bases). V lost 2 bases, J lost 6 bases, and 14 bases lay in between. There are 14 residues in the CDR3. The CDR3 DNA follows: TGTGCCAGCAGTTTATCGGCAGGGGAGGGCGAGCAGTACTTC. Amino acid sequence: CASSLSAGEGEQYF.

This chain uses TRBV28 with TRBJ2-2; D is unclear. Trimming shortened V by 8 bases and J by 3 bases, and 10 bases separated the two germline ends. Germline V gene lookup returns CDR1 MDHEN and CDR2 SYDVKM. The CDR3 has 13 amino acids. In nucleotides, the CDR3 is TGTGCCAGCGGGCGCCAGGACACCGGGGAGCTGTTTTTT. This gives the protein CASGRQDTGELFF.

This clonotype was picked up many times. V usage is TRBV20-1 and J usage is TRBJ2-7; 10 bases are a match to TRBD2. J lost 5 bases, V lost 3 bases, and 10 bases had no gene match. CDR3 length: 15 amino acids. CDR1 is DFQATT, CDR2 SNEGSKA, per germline (reference sequence). CDR3 nucleotide sequence: TGCAGTGCTAGGGGGGTCAGCGGGAGGGACCACGAGCAGTACTTC. This translates into CSARGVSGRDHEQYF.

This clonotype has ten or more counts. An end of the junction differs from the germline gene, which may be a read error. The gene calls are TRBV11-2 and TRBJ1-4, with 10 nucleotides matching TRBD1. Per germline, CDR1 SGHAT and CDR2 FQNNGV. The CDR3 consists of 12 residues. The CDR3 protein is CASSLEGTGVVF. CDR3 DNA: TGTGCCAGCAGCTTAGAGGGGACAGGGGTGGTCTTT.

About this clonotype: This may arise from a read error, as a much more abundant clone is one base away. The chain uses TRBV10-3 and TRBJ2-7, with a possible D match to TRBD1 (6 bases). V was clipped by 3 bases and J by 9 bases, with 24 bases between them. Germline CDR1 and CDR2: ENHRY and SYGVKD. This CDR3 is built from 16 residues. CDR3 region: CAISDGSGRGEWGQYF. The DNA of the CDR3 is TGTGCCATCAGTGACGGATCGGGCAGGGGTGAATGGGGGCAGTACTTC.

This clonotype has a handful of counts. The chain is built from TRBV10-2 and TRBJ1-1, with D perhaps matching TRBD1 (5 bases). Trimming pared 8 bases from V and 3 bases from J, leaving 7 bases between. Germline V CDR1 and CDR2: WSHSY, SAAADI. The CDR3 is 11 amino acids. The CDR3 is CASWGDTEAFF. Written as DNA, the CDR3 is TGCGCCAGCTGGGGGGACACTGAAGCTTTCTTT.